This T cell receptor beta chain is drawn from a study of cytomegalovirus exposure and HLA in healthy donors. Study at large: Inside one of the first data releases sat about 91 million unique TCRs taken from HLA-typed donors. Researchers found that approximately 77% of 398 genotyped donors fell within the Caucasian-associated ancestry cluster.

Study findings and constraints: It was reported that the classifier diagnosed cytomegalovirus status with high specificity and sensitivity in both the original and validation cohorts. Beyond CMV serostatus, there was no information to go on about immune exposure.

Vbeta (60) and Jbeta (13) primers were used in the PCR. Method: immunoSEQ multiplex PCR; TCRdb's copy keeps in-frame clones and lacks some. Here the sample table reports some 180,000 clones. Of note for this clone: What it recognizes is unknown.

This CDR3 region has 15 residues. Germline CDR1 LNHDA, CDR2 SQIVND (reference sequence). The chain couples TRBV19 to TRBJ2-5; TRBD2 matches 12 bases. Judging by the DNA end, TRBJ2-7 fits better; the J call may be wrong. The source is a man between 25 and 39 years old in good health and CMV-seronegative. The sample was PBMCs. The DNA of the CDR3 is TGTGCCAGTAGTCCTGGACTAGCGGGGATCTACGAGCAGTACTTC. Its protein product is CASSPGLAGIYEQYF.